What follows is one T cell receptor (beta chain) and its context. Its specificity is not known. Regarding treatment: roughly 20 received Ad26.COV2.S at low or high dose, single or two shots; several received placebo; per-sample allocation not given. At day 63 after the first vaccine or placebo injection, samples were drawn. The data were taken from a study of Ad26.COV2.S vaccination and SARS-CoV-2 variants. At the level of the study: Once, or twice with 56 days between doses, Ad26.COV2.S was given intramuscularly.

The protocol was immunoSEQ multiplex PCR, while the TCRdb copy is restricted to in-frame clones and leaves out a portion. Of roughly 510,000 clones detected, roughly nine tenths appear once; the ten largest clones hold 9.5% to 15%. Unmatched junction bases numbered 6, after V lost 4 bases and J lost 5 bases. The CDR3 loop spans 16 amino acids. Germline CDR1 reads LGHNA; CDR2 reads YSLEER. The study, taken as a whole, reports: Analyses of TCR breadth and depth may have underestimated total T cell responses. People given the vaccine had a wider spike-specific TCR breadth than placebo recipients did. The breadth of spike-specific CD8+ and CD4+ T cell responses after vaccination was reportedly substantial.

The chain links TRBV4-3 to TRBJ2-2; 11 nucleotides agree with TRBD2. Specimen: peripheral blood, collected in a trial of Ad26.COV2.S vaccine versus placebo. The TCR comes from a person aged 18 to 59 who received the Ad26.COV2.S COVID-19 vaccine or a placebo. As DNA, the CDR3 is TGCGCCAGCAGCCGGATAGCGGGAGGGCTTACCGGGGAGCTGTTTTTT. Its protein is CASSRIAGGLTGELFF.